These T cell receptor beta chains were read from a single sample in a study of blood T cells in healthy people across ages. MiXCR, run by TCRdb on the 5' RACE reads, gives a single entry per CDR3 protein. The data show over 600,000 distinct CDR3 sequences, around a fifth seen once. The sequencing sample was made of blood. The receptor source for this set is a man aged 65 to 79 in good health. Each CDR3 is given with its conserved first and last residue. D genes are given only for firm matches. Size tells how often a clone was seen (once, few, many) or the class of an expanded clone, and some rows leave it out.

clone_size,d_call,j_call,v_call,cdr3_nt,cdr3_aa
few,TRBD2,TRBJ2-1,TRBV7-2,TGTGCCAGCAGCACGGGACTAGCGGTTGCCTCCTACAATGAGCAGTTCTTC,CASSTGLAVASYNEQFF
.,TRBD2,TRBJ2-7,TRBV9,TGTGCCAGCAGCAAATCCGGGACTAGCGTATACGAGCAGTACTTC,CASSKSGTSVYEQYF
.,TRBD1,TRBJ2-2,TRBV9,TGTGCCAGCAGCCCATGGACAGGGGATAGCACCGGGGAGCTGTTTTTT,CASSPWTGDSTGELFF
few,.,TRBJ2-5,TRBV6-5,TGTGCCAGCAGTTACTCGATGGATACAGGGATGGGGCAAGAGACCCAGTACTTC,CASSYSMDTGMGQETQYF
few,.,TRBJ2-3,TRBV18,TGTGCCAGCTCAGGACCGACTAGCACAGATACGCAGTATTTT,CASSGPTSTDTQYF
.,.,TRBJ1-2,TRBV10-2,TGCGCCAGCACCCAGGGTGTAGGTAACTATGGCTACACCTTC,CASTQGVGNYGYTF
many,TRBD1,TRBJ1-5,TRBV12-3/TRBV12-4,TGTGCCAGCAGTCTGGACAGGGTTCAGCCCCAGCATTTT,CASSLDRVQPQHF
many,.,TRBJ2-5,TRBV25-1,TGTGCCAGCAGTGACAGGGGCCAAGAGACCCAGTACTTC,CASSDRGQETQYF
few,.,TRBJ1-5,TRBV6-4,TGTGCCAGCAGTGCGGAGGGAACGAATCAGCCCCAGCATTTT,CASSAEGTNQPQHF
once,.,TRBJ2-4,TRBV29-1,TGCAGCGTTGAAGATTCTAGGGGCGCCAAAAACATTCAGTACTTC,CSVEDSRGAKNIQYF
.,TRBD1,TRBJ2-7,TRBV29-1,TGCAGCGCCACGACAGGGGTTTACTACGAGCAGTACTTC,CSATTGVYYEQYF
.,.,TRBJ2-5,TRBV21-1,TGTGCCAGCAGCAAAGCCCAGGGGACCCAAGAGACCCAGTACTTC,CASSKAQGTQETQYF
many,.,TRBJ2-7,TRBV20-1,TGCAGTGCTAGAGATGGCAGGGGTGCCTACGAGCAGTACTTC,CSARDGRGAYEQYF
few,TRBD1,TRBJ2-3,TRBV3-1,TGTGCCAGCAGCCAAGAGACCCCTACAGGGGTGTTCACAGATACGCAGTATTTT,CASSQETPTGVFTDTQYF
.,.,TRBJ2-5,TRBV6-5,TGTGCCAGCAGTTACACTAGAAAGGAGAGGCGGTGGTTCTTC,CASSYTRKERRWFF
few,.,TRBJ1-1,TRBV12-3/TRBV12-4,TGTGCCAGCAGTCCAGACGGAGACACTGAAGCTTTCTTT,CASSPDGDTEAFF
many,.,TRBJ2-2,TRBV12-3/TRBV12-4,TGTGCCAGCAGCCATCCGACCGTAGGGAAGAACACCGGGGAGCTGTTTTTT,CASSHPTVGKNTGELFF
.,TRBD2,TRBJ2-3,TRBV9,TGTGCCAGCAGCCTGAGCGGGAGTTATACAGATACGCAGTATTTT,CASSLSGSYTDTQYF
few,.,TRBJ2-4,TRBV6-6,TGTGCCAGCAGCAGACAGGGAGGAGGGGGAAACATTCAGTACTTC,CASSRQGGGGNIQYF
few,TRBD2,TRBJ2-5,TRBV20-1,TGCAGTGCTAGCGCGACTAGCGGGACCCCCTGGGAGACCCAGTACTTC,CSASATSGTPWETQYF
few,.,TRBJ2-3,TRBV6-2/TRBV6-3,TGTGCCAGCAGTTACGCCCGACGGAGCGGCTCTAGCACAGATACGCAGTATTTT,CASSYARRSGSSTDTQYF
many,TRBD1,TRBJ1-4,TRBV15,TGTGCCACCAGCCGAACCGGGACAGGGGTCGAAAAACTGTTTTTT,CATSRTGTGVEKLFF
.,.,TRBJ2-1,TRBV12-3/TRBV12-4,TGTGCCAGCAGCCGGCGAGGGAATGAGCAGTTCTTC,CASSRRGNEQFF
few,.,TRBJ2-7,TRBV29-1,TGCAGCGTTGAAGCCCCCCCCAGCTACGAGCAGTACTTC,CSVEAPPSYEQYF
few,TRBD1,TRBJ2-1,TRBV4-3,TGCGCCAGCAGCCAAGATTGGGGCAGGGGGGAGCAGTTCTTC,CASSQDWGRGEQFF
.,TRBD1,TRBJ1-1,TRBV29-1,TGCAGCGGGAACAGGGGTGAAGCTTTCTTT,CSGNRGEAFF
few,TRBD2,TRBJ2-5,TRBV14,TGTGCCAGCAGCCAAGATCTGGGACTAGAAGAGACCCAGTACTTC,CASSQDLGLEETQYF
many,TRBD2,TRBJ2-7,TRBV6-2/TRBV6-3,TGTGCCAGCAGTCAGCGGGAGGGCCCCTACGAGCAGTACTTC,CASSQREGPYEQYF
many,TRBD2,TRBJ2-3,TRBV2,TGTGCCAGCAGAGCGGGAGGCACAGATACGCAGTATTTT,CASRAGGTDTQYF
.,.,TRBJ2-1,TRBV6-5,TGTGCCAGCAGTTATCTTGGGGGAGTCTACAATGAGCAGTTCTTC,CASSYLGGVYNEQFF
few,.,TRBJ1-5,TRBV2,TGTGCCACTAGCCCGGGGAATAGCAATCAGCCCCAGCATTTT,CATSPGNSNQPQHF
.,.,TRBJ1-5,TRBV2,TGTGCCAGCAGCGCGCAGGGAGGCCATCAGCCCCAGCATTTT,CASSAQGGHQPQHF
.,TRBD2,TRBJ2-7,TRBV28,TGTGCCAGCATGTTCCTACGGGGGGTGAGCGAGCAGTACTTC,CASMFLRGVSEQYF
few,TRBD2,TRBJ2-5,TRBV28,TGTGCCAGCAGGAACATTGGGGACTATGACCAAGAGACCCAGTACTTC,CASRNIGDYDQETQYF
.,TRBD2,TRBJ2-3,TRBV24-1,TGTGCCACCAGTGGCCCTAGCGGGAGGACCACAGATACGCAGTATTTT,CATSGPSGRTTDTQYF
.,.,TRBJ1-2,TRBV29-1,TGCAGCGTTGTGGGGGGCCCGGCTAACTATGGCTACACCTTC,CSVVGGPANYGYTF
few,TRBD2,TRBJ2-2,TRBV6-6,TGTGCCAGCAGTGGGACTAGGAACACCGGGGAGCTGTTTTTT,CASSGTRNTGELFF
few,TRBD2,TRBJ2-1,TRBV4-2,TGTGCCGCTGCTGCTAGCGGGGGTTACAATGAGCAGTTCTTC,CAAAASGGYNEQFF
few,.,TRBJ2-7,TRBV5-8,TGTGCCAGCAGTTCCGGCCTAACAGGGTACTGGAGCTACGAGCAGTACTTC,CASSSGLTGYWSYEQYF
once,TRBD1,TRBJ2-2,TRBV4-1,TGCGCCAGCAGCCGTGGGTACAGGGGGCATACCGGGGAGCTGTTTTTT,CASSRGYRGHTGELFF